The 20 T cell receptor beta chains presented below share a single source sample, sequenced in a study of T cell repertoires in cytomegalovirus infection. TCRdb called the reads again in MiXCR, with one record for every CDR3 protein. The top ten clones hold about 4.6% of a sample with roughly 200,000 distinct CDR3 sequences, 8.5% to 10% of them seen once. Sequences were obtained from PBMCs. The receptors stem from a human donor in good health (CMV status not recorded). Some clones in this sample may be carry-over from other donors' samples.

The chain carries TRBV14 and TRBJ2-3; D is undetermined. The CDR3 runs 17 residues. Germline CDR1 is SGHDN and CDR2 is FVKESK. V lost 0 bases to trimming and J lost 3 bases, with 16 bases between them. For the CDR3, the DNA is TGTGCCAGCAGCCAAGATGATCTTGTTATTTGGACAGATACGCAGTATTTT. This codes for CASSQDDLVIWTDTQYF.

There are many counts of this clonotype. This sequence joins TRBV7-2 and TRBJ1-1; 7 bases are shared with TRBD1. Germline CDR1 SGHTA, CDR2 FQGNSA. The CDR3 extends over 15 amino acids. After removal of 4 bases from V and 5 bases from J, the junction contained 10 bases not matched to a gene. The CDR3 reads CASSWGQGEGTEAFF. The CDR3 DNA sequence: TGTGCCAGCAGCTGGGGGCAGGGGGAAGGAACTGAAGCTTTCTTT.

CDR3 sequence reads: CSARDLAGAETQYF. CDR3 nucleotide sequence: TGCAGTGCTAGGGACCTAGCGGGAGCAGAGACCCAGTACTTC. V is TRBV20-1 and J is TRBJ2-5; TRBD2 matches at 10 bases. V gave up 3 bases and J gave up 4 bases; unmatched junction bases: 5. CDR1 and CDR2 (germline): DFQATT, SNEGSKA (reference sequence). The CDR3 contains 14 residues.

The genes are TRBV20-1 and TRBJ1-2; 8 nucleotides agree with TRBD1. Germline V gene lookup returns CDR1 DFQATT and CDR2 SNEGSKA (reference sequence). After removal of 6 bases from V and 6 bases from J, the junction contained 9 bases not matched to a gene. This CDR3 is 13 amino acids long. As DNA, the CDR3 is TGCAGTGCCCGGGACAGGCGACCGAATGGCTACACCTTC. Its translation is CSARDRRPNGYTF.

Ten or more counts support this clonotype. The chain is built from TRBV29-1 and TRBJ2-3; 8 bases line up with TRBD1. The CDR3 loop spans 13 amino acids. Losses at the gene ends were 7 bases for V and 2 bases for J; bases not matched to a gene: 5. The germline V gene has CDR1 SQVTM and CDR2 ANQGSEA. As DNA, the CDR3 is TGCAGCGCTAAGACAGGGGCCACAGATACGCAGTATTTT. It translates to CSAKTGATDTQYF.

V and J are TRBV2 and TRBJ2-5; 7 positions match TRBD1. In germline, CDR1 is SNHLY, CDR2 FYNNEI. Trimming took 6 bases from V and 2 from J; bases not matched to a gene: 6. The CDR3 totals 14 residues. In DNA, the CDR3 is TGTGCCAGCAGACGGACAGGAGCGCAAGAGACCCAGTACTTC. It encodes CASRRTGAQETQYF.

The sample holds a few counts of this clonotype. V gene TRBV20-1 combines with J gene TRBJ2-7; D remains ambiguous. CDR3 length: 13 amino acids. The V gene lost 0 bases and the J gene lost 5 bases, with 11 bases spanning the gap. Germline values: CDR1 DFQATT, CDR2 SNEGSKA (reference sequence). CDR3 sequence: CSARDGKFHEQYF. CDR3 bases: TGCAGTGCTAGAGATGGAAAGTTCCACGAGCAGTACTTC.

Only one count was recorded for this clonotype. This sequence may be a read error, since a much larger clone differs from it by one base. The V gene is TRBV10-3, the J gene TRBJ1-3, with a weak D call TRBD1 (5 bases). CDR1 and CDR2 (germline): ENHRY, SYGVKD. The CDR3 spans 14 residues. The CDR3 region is CAISNGTGRNTICF. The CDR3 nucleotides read TGTGCCATCAGTAATGGGACGGGGAGAAACACCATATGTTTT.

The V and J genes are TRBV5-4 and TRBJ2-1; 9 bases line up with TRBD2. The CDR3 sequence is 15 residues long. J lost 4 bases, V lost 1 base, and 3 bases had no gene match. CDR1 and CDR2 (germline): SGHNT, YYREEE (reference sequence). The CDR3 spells CASSLNLAGYNEQFF. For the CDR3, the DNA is TGTGCCAGCAGCTTGAATCTAGCGGGGTACAATGAGCAGTTCTTC.

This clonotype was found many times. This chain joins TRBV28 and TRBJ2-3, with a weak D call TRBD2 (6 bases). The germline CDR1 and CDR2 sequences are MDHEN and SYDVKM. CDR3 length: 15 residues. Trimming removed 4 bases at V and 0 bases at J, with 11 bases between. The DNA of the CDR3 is TGTGCCAGCAGTTCGAGACTAGAAAGCACAGATACGCAGTATTTT. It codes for CASSSRLESTDTQYF.

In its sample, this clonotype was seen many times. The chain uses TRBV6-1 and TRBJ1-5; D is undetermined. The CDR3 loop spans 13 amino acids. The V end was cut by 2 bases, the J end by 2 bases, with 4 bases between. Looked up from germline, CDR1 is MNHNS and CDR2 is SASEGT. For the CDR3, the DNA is TGTGCCAGCAGTGAATTTGGCAATCAGCCCCAGCATTTT. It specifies CASSEFGNQPQHF.

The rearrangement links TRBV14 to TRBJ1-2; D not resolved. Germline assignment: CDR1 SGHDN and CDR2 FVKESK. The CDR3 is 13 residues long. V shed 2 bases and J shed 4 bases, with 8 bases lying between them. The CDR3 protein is CASSQIASYGYTF. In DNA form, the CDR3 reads TGTGCCAGCAGCCAAATCGCCAGCTATGGCTACACCTTC.

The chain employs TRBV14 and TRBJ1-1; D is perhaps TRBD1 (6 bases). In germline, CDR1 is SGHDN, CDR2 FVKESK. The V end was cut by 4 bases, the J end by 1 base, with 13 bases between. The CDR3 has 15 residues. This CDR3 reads CASSPNKGQNTEAFF. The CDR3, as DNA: TGTGCCAGCAGCCCGAACAAGGGACAGAACACTGAAGCTTTCTTT.

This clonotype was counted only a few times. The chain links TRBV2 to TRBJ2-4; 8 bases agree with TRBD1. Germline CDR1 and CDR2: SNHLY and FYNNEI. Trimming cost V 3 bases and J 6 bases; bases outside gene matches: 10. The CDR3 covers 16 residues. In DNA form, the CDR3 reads TGTGCCAGCAGTGAGAACAGGGGGTTTTTAAGAAACATTCAGTACTTC. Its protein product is CASSENRGFLRNIQYF.

The CDR3 bases are TGTGCCAGCAGCTCCCCCCCTCATGTGGGGGCCCAAGAGACCCAGTACTTC. It codes for CASSSPPHVGAQETQYF. The chain uses TRBV7-9 and TRBJ2-5; possible D gene TRBD1, 6 bases. This CDR3 region has 17 residues. The ends were cut back, 4 bases at V and 1 base at J, with 19 bases in the middle. Germline CDR1 and CDR2: SEHNR and FQNEAQ (reference sequence).

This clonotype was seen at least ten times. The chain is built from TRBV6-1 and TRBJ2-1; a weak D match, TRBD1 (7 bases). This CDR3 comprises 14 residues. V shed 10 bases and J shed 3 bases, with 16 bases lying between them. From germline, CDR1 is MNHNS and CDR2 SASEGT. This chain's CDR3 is CATMSQGGYNEQFF. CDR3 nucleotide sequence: TGTGCCACAATGAGTCAGGGGGGCTACAATGAGCAGTTCTTC.

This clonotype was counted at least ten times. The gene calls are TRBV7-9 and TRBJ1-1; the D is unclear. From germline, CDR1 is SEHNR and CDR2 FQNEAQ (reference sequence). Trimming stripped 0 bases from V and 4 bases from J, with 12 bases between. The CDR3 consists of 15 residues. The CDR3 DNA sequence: TGTGCCAGCAGCTTAGCACCGGACGGTTCCACTGAAGCTTTCTTT. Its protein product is CASSLAPDGSTEAFF.

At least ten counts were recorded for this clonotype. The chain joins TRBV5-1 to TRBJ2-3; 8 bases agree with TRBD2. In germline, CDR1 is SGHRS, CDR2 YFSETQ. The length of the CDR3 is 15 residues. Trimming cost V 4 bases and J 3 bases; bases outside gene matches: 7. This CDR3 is CASSETGTRTDTQYF. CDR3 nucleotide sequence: TGCGCCAGCAGCGAAACGGGGACTAGGACAGATACGCAGTATTTT.

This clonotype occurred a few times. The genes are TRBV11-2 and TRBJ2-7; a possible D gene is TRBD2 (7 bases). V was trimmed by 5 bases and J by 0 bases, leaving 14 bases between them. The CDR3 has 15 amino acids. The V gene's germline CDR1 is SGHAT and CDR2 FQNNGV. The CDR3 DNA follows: TGTGCCAGCAGCCCCCGGGGGGCCCTCTCCTACGAGCAGTACTTC. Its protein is CASSPRGALSYEQYF.

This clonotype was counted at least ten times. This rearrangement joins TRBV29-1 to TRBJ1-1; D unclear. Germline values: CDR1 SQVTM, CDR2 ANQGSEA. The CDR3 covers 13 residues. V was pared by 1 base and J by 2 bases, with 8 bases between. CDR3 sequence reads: CSVEGTDNTEAFF. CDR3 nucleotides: TGCAGCGTTGAAGGGACTGATAACACTGAAGCTTTCTTT.